These T cell receptor beta chains were read from a single sample in a study of spatial heterogeneity in lung cancer. From the 5' RACE reads, TCRdb called clonotypes with MiXCR, one entry per CDR3 protein. The table shows 50,000 to 65,000 distinct CDR3 sequences, with more than 7% occurring only once. Sequencing was performed on PBMCs, taken at surgery. All receptors derive from a female donor with early-stage non-small cell lung cancer. CDR3s include the opening cysteine and the closing phenylalanine or tryptophan. A D gene is named only where the DNA matches it firmly. Only some rows state a clone size, as once, few, many or a class for expanded clones.

D gene,J gene,clone size,V gene,CDR3 DNA,CDR3 protein
-,TRBJ1-5,many,TRBV12-3/TRBV12-4,TGTGCCAGCAGTTTTGAGAGGGGAAGGTCCCAGCCCCAGCATTTT,CASSFERGRSQPQHF
-,TRBJ2-1,many,TRBV28,TGTGCCAGCAGTTTAATCGCCGGTCTAGGTGGGGGTAATGAGCAGTTCTTC,CASSLIAGLGGGNEQFF
-,TRBJ1-4,many,TRBV28,TGTGCCACAGAGACGGGCCTCAAACTGTTTTTT,CATETGLKLFF
-,TRBJ1-3,many,TRBV20-1,TGCAGTGCTAGGATGGGAGGGCATGGAAACACCATATATTTT,CSARMGGHGNTIYF
-,TRBJ1-2,many,TRBV12-3/TRBV12-4,TGTGCCAGCAGTTATTGGGTACGGCCGTCTAACTATGGCTACACCTTC,CASSYWVRPSNYGYTF
TRBD2,TRBJ2-1,-,TRBV2,TGTGCCAGCAGTGAAGTAAGGCTAGCGGTGTACAATGAGCAGTTCTTC,CASSEVRLAVYNEQFF
TRBD1,TRBJ1-2,many,TRBV4-1,TGCGCCAGCAGCCAAGGGACAGGGGCTGTCTATGGCTACACCTTC,CASSQGTGAVYGYTF
-,TRBJ1-2,many,TRBV19,TGTGCCAGTAGTATCGCAACGGACGGGAACTATGGCTACACCTTC,CASSIATDGNYGYTF
-,TRBJ1-6,few,TRBV6-5,TGTGCCAGCAGCCCCCCAGATTATAATTCACCCCTCCACTTT,CASSPPDYNSPLHF
TRBD2,TRBJ2-5,few,TRBV28,TGTGCCAGCAGAGGGACTAGCGGGGGCATTAAAGAGACCCAGTACTTC,CASRGTSGGIKETQYF
-,TRBJ1-5,-,TRBV29-1,TGCAGCGCCGGTGCAGGGGAGGGTGGGCAGCCCCAGCATTTT,CSAGAGEGGQPQHF
-,TRBJ2-7,medium-sized,TRBV28,TGTGCCAGCAGTTTAGGCAGGGGTAGCATCTACGAGCAGTACTTC,CASSLGRGSIYEQYF
TRBD1,TRBJ1-5,few,TRBV7-8,TGTGCCAGCAGCGCCCGGGACAGGGGACTTAATAGCAATCAGCCCCAGCATTTT,CASSARDRGLNSNQPQHF
TRBD1,TRBJ2-7,-,TRBV28,TGTGCCAGCAATCGACAGGGTGGAAGCTACGAGCAGTACTTC,CASNRQGGSYEQYF
TRBD1,TRBJ1-2,-,TRBV5-6,TGTGCCAGCAGCTTCGACAGGGGGCAGCGCGGCTACACCTTC,CASSFDRGQRGYTF
-,TRBJ1-4,-,TRBV20-1,TGCAGTGCTGCGAATGAAAAACTGTTTTTT,CSAANEKLFF